The 3 T cell receptor beta chains given below trace back to one sample, sequenced in a study of T-cell reconstitution after alpha-beta-depleted transplantation in children. Using unique molecular identifiers, the investigators prepared the TCRbeta library. TCRdb analysed the PCR reads with MiXCR anew, one entry per CDR3 protein. The sample has around 700,000 distinct CDR3 sequences, around 13% seen once. The input for sequencing was PBMCs, taken before TCRalphabeta/CD19-depleted stem cell transplant. All receptors come from a girl aged 2-15 years with congenital amegakaryocytic thrombocytopenia, due to receive a stem cell transplant.

This clonotype came up a few times. At one end, the junction sequence differs from germline, possibly due to a read error. This rearrangement joins TRBV15 to TRBJ1-2, with D possibly TRBD1 on 5 matching bases. Germline V CDR1 and CDR2: LNHNV, YYDKDF (reference sequence). The CDR3 loop spans 14 amino acids. DNA of the CDR3: TGTGCCACCAGCAGTGGTGACAGAATCTATGGCGACACCTTC. It codes for CATSSGDRIYGDTF.

Comments on this clonotype: This sequence may be a read error, since a much larger clone differs from it by one base. V gene TRBV7-8 combines with J gene TRBJ2-7; TRBD1 is a possible D gene (6 bases). Germline values: CDR1 SGHVS, CDR2 FQNEAQ. There are 12 residues in the CDR3. V dropped 10 bases and J dropped 6 bases, with 16 bases sitting between them. The CDR3 loop is CATSSGTPEQYF. CDR3 DNA sequence: TGTGCCACCAGTTCAGGGACACCCGAGCAGTACTTC.

The CDR3 region is CASSTSGFQETQYF. CDR3 nucleotides: TGTGCCAGCAGCACTAGCGGATTCCAAGAGACCCAGTACTTC. This chain joins TRBV28 and TRBJ2-5, with 8 bases matching TRBD2. The V gene end was trimmed by 6 bases and the J gene end by 1 base; junction bases not matched to a gene: 4. CDR1 and CDR2 (germline): MDHEN, SYDVKM. This CDR3 spans 14 amino acids.